This TCR beta chain was retrieved from a study of cytomegalovirus exposure and HLA in healthy donors. Overall study: Prior work identified 95 million to 120 million unique TCR beta sequences in approximately 200 million T cells. Of all 370 or so donors who were genotyped, under 90% belonged to the Caucasian-associated ancestry cluster.

PCR was performed using 60 Vbeta and 13 Jbeta primers. Sequencing used immunoSEQ multiplex PCR; TCRdb keeps in-frame clones, though not all of them. The sample has hundreds of thousands of clones, about 80% seen once. Germline lookup yields CDR1 SNHLY and CDR2 FYNNEI. The CDR3 is 17 residues long. V was pared by 8 bases and J by 4 bases, with 17 bases of the junction left unmatched. This chain links TRBV2 with TRBJ2-7, with TRBD1 matching 10 bases. The sequencing sample was made of PBMCs. The receptor comes from a woman in her thirties or forties in good health and CMV-seronegative. CDR3 in DNA: TGTGCCAGCTTGGGGACAGGGGTGGAAAATGGTCCTTACGAGCAGTACTTC. Its translation: CASLGTGVENGPYEQYF.